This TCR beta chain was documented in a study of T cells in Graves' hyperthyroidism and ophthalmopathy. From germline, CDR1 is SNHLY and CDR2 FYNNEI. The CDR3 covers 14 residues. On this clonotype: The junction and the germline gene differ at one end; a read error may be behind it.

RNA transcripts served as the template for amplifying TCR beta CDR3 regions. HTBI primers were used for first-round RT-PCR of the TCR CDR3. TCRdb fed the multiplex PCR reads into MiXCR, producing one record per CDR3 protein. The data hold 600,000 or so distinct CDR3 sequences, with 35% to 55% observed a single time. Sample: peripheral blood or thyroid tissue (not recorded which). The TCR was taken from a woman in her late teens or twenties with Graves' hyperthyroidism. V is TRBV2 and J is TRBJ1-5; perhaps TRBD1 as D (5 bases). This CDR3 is CAGRPGVSNQPQHF. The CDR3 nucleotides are TGTGCCGGCAGACCGGGGGTTAGCAATCAGCCCCAGCATTTT.